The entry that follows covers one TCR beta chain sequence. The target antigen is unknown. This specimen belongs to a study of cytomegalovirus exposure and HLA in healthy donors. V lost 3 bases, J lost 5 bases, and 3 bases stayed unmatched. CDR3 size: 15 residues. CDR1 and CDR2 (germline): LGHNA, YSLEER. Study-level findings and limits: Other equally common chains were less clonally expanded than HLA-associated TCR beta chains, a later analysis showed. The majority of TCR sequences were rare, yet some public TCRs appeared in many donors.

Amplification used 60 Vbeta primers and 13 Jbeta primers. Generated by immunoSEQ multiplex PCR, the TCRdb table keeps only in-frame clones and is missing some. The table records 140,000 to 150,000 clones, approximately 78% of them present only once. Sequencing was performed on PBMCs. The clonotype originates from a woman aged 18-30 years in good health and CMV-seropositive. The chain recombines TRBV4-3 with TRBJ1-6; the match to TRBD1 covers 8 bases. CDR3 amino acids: CASSQGQENNSPLHF. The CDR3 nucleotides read TGCGCCAGCAGCCAGGGACAGGAGAATAATTCACCCCTCCACTTT.